This T cell receptor beta chain was sequenced for a study of blood T cell repertoires in COVID-19 (dated by TCRdb to about 2020). With regard to the full study: The collaborator samples originated in the United States, Italy and Spain and spanned the acute and convalescent phases of COVID-19. The prospective study material was composed of cDNA or gDNA derived from T cells, B-cell-depleted T cells, or PBMCs. The dataset comprised deeply sampled blood TCRbeta repertoires from subjects exposed to, actively infected with, or recovered from COVID-19. The repertoires were released in a freely available public database meant as a resource for research on the immune response to SARS-CoV-2. The samples were drawn from the first 160 participants of the ongoing ImmuneRACE study and from some 1,300 subjects provided by 6 global collaborators. A de-identified subject ID, COVID-19 status, age in years and sex were almost always included in the sample metadata. Where available, HLA class I and class II types were taken from metadata supplied by the sample provider and were not determined by assay-based typing. Results and caveats for the whole study, not just this receptor: The amount of clinical and demographic metadata varied by source and participant and was provided uncurated.

TCRbeta CDR3 regions were amplified from genomic DNA using the immunoSEQ Assay, a bias-controlled multiplex PCR. Per the authors' processing: Within the assay, amplification of reference gene primers was used to estimate how many nucleated cells each sample contained. To quantify the absolute abundance of each unique TCRbeta CDR3 rearrangement, sequence reads were collapsed and filtered. For each sample, productive Simpson clonality was calculated by taking the square root of Simpson's diversity index across productive rearrangements. TCRdb obtained this table from immuneACCESS and retained in-frame rearrangements with V and J assigned. These tables miss some clones; where compared with another copy, unresolved V genes account for less than half of the shortfall, and the remainder is unexplained. That table furnishes V, J and clone size, whereas the DNA furnished D and trimming. The sample includes approximately 94,000 clones, with around 84% observed a single time. The top ten hold about 25% of the sample.

Details on this clone: Its recognized antigen is unknown. The input lacks base qualities; no much larger clone sits a single base away.

Whole blood was collected in K2EDTA tubes by collaborating institutions according to the institutions' own protocols. For TCRbeta analysis, collaborators shipped samples as frozen whole blood, isolated PBMCs, or DNA extracted from either of those sample types. V and J lose 1 base and 3 bases, and a span of 13 bases separates them. CDR1 and CDR2 were assigned from the germline V gene as MDHEN and SYDVKM. Reading from cysteine to phenylalanine, the CDR3 counts 16 amino acids. Only CDR3 DNA remains: 48 bases, in frame from the first base. The receptor comes from a man in his fifties or sixties with acute or convalescent COVID-19. Sequencing was carried out using peripheral blood. The rearrangement combines TRBV28 with TRBJ1-5; TRBD1 is a weak D gene call, 6 bases matching. The nucleotide sequence is TGTGCCAGCAGTTTATCTAGTAACAGGGCCAATCAGCCCCAGCATTTT. Its protein product is CASSLSSNRANQPQHF.